The 29 T cell receptor beta chains reported below all come from one sample, sequenced in a study of CD8+ T cells in alopecia areata. cDNA prepared by RNA extraction and subsequent reverse transcription served as the template for sequencing. Produced via immunoSEQ multiplex PCR; TCRdb's table is partial and in-frame only. The sample lists around 140,000 clones, more than 75% seen once, with approximately 16% in the top ten. The sample here was CD8+ T cells sorted from blood, taken at week 0. The receptor source for this set is a human donor with alopecia areata.

The chain recombines TRBV7-8 with TRBJ2-2; D gene unclear. The CDR3 length is 11 residues. The V end lost 7 bases, the J end lost 6 bases, and 6 bases lay between the germline ends. Germline V gives CDR1 SGHVS, CDR2 FQNEAQ. The CDR3, as DNA: TGTGCCAGCATGTACGCCGGGGAGCTGTTTTTT. Its translation: CASMYAGELFF.

The J gene is TRBJ2-7, the V gene TRBV4-1; TRBD2 aligns across 7 bases. The germline gives CDR1 MGHRA, CDR2 YSYEKL. V lost 0 bases and J lost 3; bases outside the gene matches: 8. The CDR3 totals 16 residues. The DNA for the CDR3 is TGCGCCAGCAGCCAAGATCTCGGGGGAGGGAACTACGAGCAGTACTTC. This translates into CASSQDLGGGNYEQYF.

V gene TRBV11-2 combines with J gene TRBJ1-4, with D possibly being TRBD1 (5 bases). The length of the CDR3 is 15 residues. Deletions cut 5 bases from V and 3 bases from J, with 13 bases between. CDR1 is SGHAT and CDR2 is FQNNGV in the germline V gene. CDR3 region: CASSPSGGANEKLFF. The CDR3 bases are TGTGCCAGCAGCCCCTCGGGGGGGGCTAATGAAAAACTGTTTTTT. The complete variable domain, with remaining parts taken from reference TRBV11-2 and TRBJ1-4, reads EAGVAQSPRYKIIEKRQSVAFWCNPISGHATLYWYQQILGQGPKLLIQFQNNGVVDDSQLPKDRFSAERLKGVDSTLKIQPAKLEDSAVYLCASSPSGGANEKLFFGSGTQLSVL.

This clone was picked up one time. The gene calls are TRBV27 and TRBJ2-7; D is undetermined. Germline-derived CDR1 and CDR2 are MNHEY and SMNVEV (reference sequence). Between the trimmed V and J ends, which lost 6 bases and 0 bases, there was a span of 6 bases. This CDR3 has 12 residues. CDR3 region: CASRSSSYEQYF. In DNA form, the CDR3 reads TGTGCCAGCAGGTCTAGCTCCTACGAGCAGTACTTC.

V gene TRBV29-1 combines with J gene TRBJ2-7; D is ambiguous. CDR1 and CDR2 from the germline V gene are SQVTM and ANQGSEA. The V gene lost 8 bases and the J gene lost 6 bases, with 17 bases spanning the gap. The CDR3 has 12 residues. The CDR3 DNA is TGCAGCACCGAGGTGGGGTATGGCGAGCAGTACTTC. Its translation: CSTEVGYGEQYF.

The chain combines TRBV7-9 with TRBJ2-7; 12 bases match TRBD2. V lost 5 bases and J lost 4; bases outside the gene matches: 6. The CDR3 sequence is 15 residues long. Germline values: CDR1 SEHNR, CDR2 FQNEAQ (reference sequence). The CDR3 loop reads CASSARLAGAYEQYF. The CDR3 nucleotides are TGTGCCAGCAGCGCGAGACTAGCGGGAGCTTACGAGCAGTACTTC.

V gene TRBV29-1 combines with J gene TRBJ2-3; no clear D gene. Trimming took off 7 bases at V and 4 bases at J, with 24 bases between the two ends. Per the germline V gene, CDR1 is SQVTM and CDR2 is ANQGSEA. The CDR3 has 16 amino acids. The CDR3 protein is CSALISRRVQPDTQYF. In DNA, the CDR3 is TGCAGCGCCCTGATAAGCCGACGGGTACAACCAGATACGCAGTATTTT.

This chain connects TRBV30 to TRBJ2-5; 7 bases are a match to TRBD1. The tail of the sequence fits TRBJ2-7 better, so the J call may be wrong. The V gene's germline CDR1 is GTSNPN and CDR2 SVGIG (reference sequence). The CDR3 consists of 16 residues. CDR3 nucleotides: TGTGCCTGGAGTCTCCCAAGAGGGGGCACTTCCTACGAGCAGTACTTC. Translated, it gives CAWSLPRGGTSYEQYF.

The chain is built from TRBV30 and TRBJ2-2; D not certain. V gave up 3 bases and J gave up 8 bases, with 10 bases separating them. This CDR3 has 12 residues. Per germline, CDR1 GTSNPN and CDR2 SVGIG (reference sequence). In nucleotides, the CDR3 is TGTGCCTGGAGAGGTGGGGTGGGGGAGCTGTTTTTT. It is translated as CAWRGGVGELFF.

The chain links TRBV29-1 to TRBJ2-7; D possibly matches TRBD1 or TRBD2 (5 bases each). The CDR3 is made up of 13 amino acids. V dropped 2 bases and J dropped 0 bases, with 8 bases sitting between them. Germline loops: CDR1 SQVTM, CDR2 ANQGSEA. CDR3 sequence (DNA): TGCAGCGTTGAATGGGACGACTCCTACGAGCAGTACTTC. It translates to CSVEWDDSYEQYF.

The V and J genes are TRBV6-4 and TRBJ2-2; 8 bases map to TRBD2. CDR1 and CDR2 from the germline V gene are MRHNA and SNTAGT. V was clipped by 0 bases and J by 7 bases; unmatched bases: 4. The CDR3 runs to 15 residues. CDR3 amino acids: CASSDSRGGVGELFF. The CDR3 DNA reads as TGTGCCAGCAGTGACTCACGGGGGGGCGTCGGGGAGCTGTTTTTT.

This rearrangement joins TRBV27 to TRBJ2-7; possibly TRBD2 for D (7 bases). CDR3 length: 13 amino acids. V was pared by 7 bases and J by 5 bases, with 15 bases between. Germline CDR1 is MNHEY and CDR2 is SMNVEV (reference sequence). The CDR3 DNA follows: TGTGCCAGCAAACCACAGGGAGGGGACGAGCAGTACTTC. It yields the protein CASKPQGGDEQYF.

This chain uses TRBV5-4 with TRBJ2-6; no clear D. This CDR3 contains 17 residues. Trimming stripped 5 bases from V and 0 bases from J, with 15 bases between. The germline gives CDR1 SGHNT, CDR2 YYREEE (reference sequence). The chain's CDR3 is CASSIKFTVSGANVLTF. The CDR3 nucleotides read TGTGCCAGCAGTATAAAGTTTACAGTCTCTGGGGCCAACGTCCTGACTTTC.

This sequence joins TRBV19 and TRBJ2-3; 8 nucleotides line up with TRBD1. Trimming at V came to 8 bases and at J to 2 bases, leaving 6 bases not matched to a gene. Germline V gene data show CDR1 as LNHDA and CDR2 as SQIVND (reference sequence). This CDR3 comprises 14 residues. CDR3 bases: TGTGCCAGTTGCTGGGGACAGGACACAGATACGCAGTATTTT. Protein product: CASCWGQDTDTQYF.

The genes are TRBV29-1 and TRBJ2-3; 8 bases agree with TRBD1. J was trimmed by 4 bases and V by 3 bases; bases with no gene match: 3. Per the germline V gene, CDR1 is SQVTM and CDR2 is ANQGSEA. The CDR3 runs to 13 residues. The CDR3 coding sequence is TGCAGCGTTGACGAACAGGGGGCAGATACGCAGTATTTT. Translating gives CSVDEQGADTQYF.

The CDR3 region is CASSGSGRTPYNEQFF. The CDR3 DNA sequence: TGTGCCAGCAGCGGTAGCGGGAGAACCCCCTACAATGAGCAGTTCTTC. The gene calls are TRBV9 and TRBJ2-1, with TRBD2 matching 9 bases. Germline CDR1 is SGDLS and CDR2 is YYNGEE. The trim removed 3 bases at V and 2 bases at J, leaving 6 bases unmatched. The CDR3 has 16 residues.

The J gene is TRBJ1-1, the V gene TRBV5-1; 9 nucleotides line up with TRBD1. V shed 3 bases, J shed 3 bases, and the junction held 6 bases outside the gene matches. Germline lookup yields CDR1 SGHRS and CDR2 YFSETQ. The CDR3 covers 15 residues. The chain's CDR3 is CASSWLTGGDTEAFF. The CDR3 DNA sequence: TGCGCCAGCAGCTGGTTGACAGGGGGTGACACTGAAGCTTTCTTT. The variable domain in full, with the rest retrieved from reference TRBV5-1 and TRBJ1-1, is KAGVTQTPRYLIKTRGQQVTLSCSPISGHRSVSWYQQTPGQGLQFLFEYFSETQRNKGNFPGRFSGRQFSNSRSEMNVSTLELGDSALYLCASSWLTGGDTEAFFGQGTRLTVV.

The rearrangement links TRBV6-6 to TRBJ2-5, with TRBD1 identical over 8 bases. The length of the CDR3 is 14 residues. Germline CDR1 MNHNY, CDR2 SVGAGI (reference sequence). After removal of 5 bases from V and 4 bases from J, the junction contained 6 bases not matched to a gene. The CDR3 DNA is TGTGCCAGCAGTCGACAGGGGTCGGGAGAGACCCAGTACTTC. It specifies CASSRQGSGETQYF.

CDR3: CASSLEGQNRVYEQYF. The DNA of the CDR3 is TGTGCCAGCAGCTTAGAAGGGCAAAACCGGGTCTACGAGCAGTACTTC. V usage is TRBV7-9 and J usage is TRBJ2-7; D is unresolved. The V end was cut by 1 base, the J end by 3 bases, with 16 bases between. The length of the CDR3 is 16 residues. Germline CDR1 reads SEHNR; CDR2 reads FQNEAQ (reference sequence).

The chain combines TRBV29-1 with TRBJ2-1; TRBD2 agrees at 8 bases. The CDR3 loop spans 13 amino acids. The V and J ends lost 6 bases and 3 bases, in that order; junction bases with no gene match: 4. Germline CDR1 is SQVTM and CDR2 is ANQGSEA. DNA of the CDR3: TGCAGCGTCGTAGCGGGGAACTACAATGAGCAGTTCTTC. Translation: CSVVAGNYNEQFF.

The chain combines TRBV21-1 with TRBJ2-3; no DNA check was done on the table's D call, TRBD2. TRBV21-1 is marked as a pseudogene. The CDR3 runs to 14 residues. CDR3 in amino acids: CASSKESSTDTQYF. CDR3 bases: TGTGCCAGCAGCAAAGAGAGTAGCACAGATACGCAGTATTTT.

This clone was seen a few times. The chain employs TRBV29-1 and TRBJ2-5; TRBD1 aligns across 9 bases. CDR1 is SQVTM and CDR2 is ANQGSEA in the germline V gene. With 0 bases clipped from V and 4 bases from J, the junction kept 3 bases outside the gene matches. This CDR3 region has 14 residues. CDR3 amino acids: CSVEDTGGRETQYF. The CDR3 bases are TGCAGCGTTGAAGATACAGGGGGCCGAGAGACCCAGTACTTC. The entire variable domain, with the rest obtained from reference TRBV29-1 and TRBJ2-5, is as follows: SAVISQKPSRDICQRGTSLTIQCQVDSQVTMMFWYRQQPGQSLTLIATANQGSEATYESGFVIDKFPISRPNLTFSTLTVSNMSPEDSSIYLCSVEDTGGRETQYFGPGTRLLVL.

V gene TRBV29-1 combines with J gene TRBJ2-1, with 13 bases identical to TRBD2. The CDR3 has 16 residues. CDR1 is SQVTM and CDR2 is ANQGSEA in the germline V gene. Trimming at V came to 7 bases and at J to 9 bases, leaving 15 bases not matched to a gene. CDR3 sequence reads: CSGRRELAGGPGEQFF. CDR3 nucleotide sequence: TGCAGCGGGAGGAGGGAACTAGCGGGAGGGCCAGGTGAGCAGTTCTTC.

The rearrangement joins TRBV11-2 to TRBJ2-1; D gene uncertain. The CDR3 covers 13 residues. Germline V lookup: CDR1 SGHAT, CDR2 FQNNGV. Trimming left V 3 bases short and J 6 bases short, with 9 bases between. This chain's CDR3 is CASSFYGGNEQFF. For the CDR3, the DNA is TGTGCCAGCAGCTTTTACGGCGGCAATGAGCAGTTCTTC.

The rearrangement joins TRBV1 to TRBJ2-1. TRBV1 is labeled a pseudogene. This CDR3 contains 16 residues. In DNA, the CDR3 is TGCACCAGCAGCCAAGGGGACCTAAGTGGGGGCAATGAGCAGTTCTTC. The encoded protein is CTSSQGDLSGGNEQFF.

This chain connects TRBV27 to TRBJ2-1, with TRBD2 as a possible D gene (6 bases). V was shortened by 5 bases and J by 7 bases, with 15 bases between the two germline ends. The germline V gene has CDR1 MNHEY and CDR2 SMNVEV (reference sequence). The CDR3 extends over 14 amino acids. CDR3 nucleotide sequence: TGTGCCAGCAGTCAAACGGGAGAGGCGAATGAGCAGTTCTTC. This translates into CASSQTGEANEQFF.

This sequence joins TRBV7-9 and TRBJ2-7, with D possibly being TRBD1 or TRBD2 (5 bases each). The germline V gene has CDR1 SEHNR and CDR2 FQNEAQ (reference sequence). V was clipped by 1 base and J by 3 bases, with 16 bases between them. This CDR3 is 16 amino acids long. The CDR3 loop is CASSLEQTTTVYEQYF. In DNA form, the CDR3 reads TGTGCCAGCAGCTTAGAACAGACTACGACAGTCTACGAGCAGTACTTC. Using reference TRBV7-9 and TRBJ2-7 for the parts outside the CDR3, the full variable domain is DTGVSQNPRHKITKRGQNVTFRCDPISEHNRLYWYRQTLGQGPEFLTYFQNEAQLEKSRLLSDRFSAERPKGSFSTLEIQRTEQGDSAMYLCASSLEQTTTVYEQYFGPGTRLTVT.

Here the CDR3 reads CATSLDRGLYGYTF. The CDR3 coding sequence is TGTGCCACCTCCCTGGACAGGGGTCTCTATGGCTACACCTTC. The chain uses TRBV27 and TRBJ1-2, with TRBD1 matching over 9 bases. The CDR3 runs 14 residues. Trimming at V came to 10 bases and at J to 4 bases, leaving 10 bases not matched to a gene. The germline V gene encodes CDR1 MNHEY and CDR2 SMNVEV (reference sequence).

The J gene is TRBJ2-2, the V gene TRBV7-9; 9 nucleotides match TRBD2. J was trimmed by 5 bases and V by 4 bases; bases with no gene match: 8. This CDR3 contains 16 residues. In germline, CDR1 is SEHNR, CDR2 FQNEAQ (reference sequence). CDR3 sequence: CASSSVAGGRTGELFF. CDR3 sequence (DNA): TGTGCCAGCAGCTCGGTGGCGGGAGGGAGAACCGGGGAGCTGTTTTTT.